What follows describes a single T cell receptor (beta chain). Its antigen remains unidentified. No base quality information exists; no much larger clone differs at one position. The data stem from a study of blood T cell repertoires in COVID-19 (dated by TCRdb to the early 2020s). About the study as a whole: Samples covering the acute and convalescent phases of COVID-19 were provided by collaborators in the United States, Italy and Spain. The repertoires were released in a freely available public database meant as a resource for research on the immune response to SARS-CoV-2. Deeply sampled blood TCRbeta repertoires from subjects exposed to, actively infected with, or recovered from COVID-19 were included in the dataset. Where HLA class I and class II types were available, the types were taken from metadata supplied by the sample provider, not from assay-based typing. The material from the prospective study consisted of cDNA or gDNA derived from T cells, B-cell-depleted T cells, or PBMCs. Nearly every sample came with metadata listing a de-identified subject ID, COVID-19 status, age in years and sex. The samples were drawn from two sources: the first 160 participants of the ongoing ImmuneRACE study, and 1,200 or so subjects contributed by 6 global collaborators.

Beyond this particular receptor, the publication reports: The quantity of clinical and demographic metadata differed by source and by participant and was supplied without curation.

Collaborating institutions collected whole blood in K2EDTA tubes following their own protocols. For TCRbeta analysis, collaborator samples were shipped as frozen whole blood, as isolated PBMCs, or as DNA extracted from either sample type. TCRbeta CDR3 regions were amplified from genomic DNA by means of the immunoSEQ Assay, a bias-controlled multiplex PCR. The source study handled its data this way. The number of nucleated cells in each sample was estimated from the amplification of reference gene primers within the assay. To quantify the absolute abundance of each unique TCRbeta CDR3 rearrangement, sequence reads were collapsed and filtered. For each sample, productive Simpson clonality was calculated by taking the square root of Simpson's diversity index across productive rearrangements. Not all clones reach the TCRdb copy of this immuneACCESS table, which keeps in-frame sequences only. Checked studies attribute under half of the gap to unresolved V genes and leave the rest unexplained. V and J calls and clone size follow that table, whereas D and trimming were derived from the DNA. The table for this sample lists roughly 200,000 clones; over 75% of them were counted only once. 6.5% of the sample is held by the ten biggest clonotypes.

The CDR3 sequence holds 15 residues, the cysteine and phenylalanine included. Only the CDR3 portion is preserved as DNA: 45 bases, with reading frame beginning at the first base. Between the V and J ends, shortened by 1 base and 0 bases respectively, the junction contains 9 bases. Sequences MNHNS (CDR1) and SASEGT (CDR2) are obtained from the germline V gene. Sequenced input: peripheral blood. The receptor was derived from a man aged 70 or older with active or convalescent COVID-19. The chain links TRBV6-1 with TRBJ1-2; no confident D gene assignment can be made. This receptor has the CDR3 CASSEGSITNYGYTF. The sequenced DNA is TGTGCCAGCAGTGAAGGTTCCATCACTAACTATGGCTACACCTTC.